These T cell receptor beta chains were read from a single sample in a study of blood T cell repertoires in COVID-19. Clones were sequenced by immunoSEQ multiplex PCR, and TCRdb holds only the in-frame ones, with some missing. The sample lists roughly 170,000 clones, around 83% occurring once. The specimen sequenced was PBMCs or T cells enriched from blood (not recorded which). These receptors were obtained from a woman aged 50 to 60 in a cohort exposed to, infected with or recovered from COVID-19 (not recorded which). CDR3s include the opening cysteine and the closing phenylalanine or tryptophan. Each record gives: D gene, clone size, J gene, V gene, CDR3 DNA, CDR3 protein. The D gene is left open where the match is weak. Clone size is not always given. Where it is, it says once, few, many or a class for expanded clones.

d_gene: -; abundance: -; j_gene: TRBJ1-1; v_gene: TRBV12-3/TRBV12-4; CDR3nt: TGTGCCAGCAGCCCGGACAATCTAAGAGCTTTCTTT; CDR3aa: CASSPDNLRAFF
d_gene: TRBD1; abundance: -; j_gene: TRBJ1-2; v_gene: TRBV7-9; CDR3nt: TGTGCCAGCAGCTCCAACAGGGGCGTTTATGGCTACACCTTC; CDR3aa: CASSSNRGVYGYTF
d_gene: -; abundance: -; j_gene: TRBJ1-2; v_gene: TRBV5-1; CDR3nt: TGCGCCAGCAGCCAGGAAGCCTATGGCTACACCTTC; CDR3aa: CASSQEAYGYTF
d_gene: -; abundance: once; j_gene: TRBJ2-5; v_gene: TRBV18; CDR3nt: TGTGCCAGCTCACCATCCCCCCGTCCGGGGGGCGCTGAGACCCAGTACTTC; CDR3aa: CASSPSPRPGGAETQYF
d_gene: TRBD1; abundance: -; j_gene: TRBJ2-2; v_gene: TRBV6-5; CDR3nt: TGTGCCAGCAGCTCGGGACAGGGGACCGGGGAGCTGTTTTTT; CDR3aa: CASSSGQGTGELFF
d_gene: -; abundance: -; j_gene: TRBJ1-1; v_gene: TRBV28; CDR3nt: TGTGCCAGCATTGAAGGGGGGGCGAACACTGAAGCTTTCTTT; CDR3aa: CASIEGGANTEAFF
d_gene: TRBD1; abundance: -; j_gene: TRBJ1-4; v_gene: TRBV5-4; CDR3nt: TGTGCCGGAGGAAACTTCCGGGACAGGGATGAAAAACTGTTTTTT; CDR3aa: CAGGNFRDRDEKLFF
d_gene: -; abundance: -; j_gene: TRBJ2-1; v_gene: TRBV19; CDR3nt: TGTGCCAGTAGTATCCCCCCCAGCGGCGAGCAGTTCTTC; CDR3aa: CASSIPPSGEQFF
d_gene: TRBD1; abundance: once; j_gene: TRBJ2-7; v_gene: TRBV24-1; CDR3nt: TGTGCCACCAGTGAGCCCGGGACAGCCGAGCAGTACTTC; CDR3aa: CATSEPGTAEQYF
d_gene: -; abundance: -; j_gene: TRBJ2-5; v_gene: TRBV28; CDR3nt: TGTGCCCCCAGTTTACGGAGTAAGACCCAGTACTTC; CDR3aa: CAPSLRSKTQYF
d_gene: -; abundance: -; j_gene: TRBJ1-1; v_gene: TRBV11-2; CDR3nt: TGTGCCAGCAGCTTAGAAGTGCGGGACCTTGAAGCTTTCTTT; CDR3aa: CASSLEVRDLEAFF
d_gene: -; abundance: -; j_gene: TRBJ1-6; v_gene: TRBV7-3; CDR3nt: TGTGCCAGCAGCTTAAGCGGCGAGCCACCCCTCCACTTT; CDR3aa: CASSLSGEPPLHF
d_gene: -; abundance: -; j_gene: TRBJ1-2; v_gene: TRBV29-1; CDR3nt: TGCAGCGTTGAAGGGGCAGATGGCTACACCTTC; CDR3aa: CSVEGADGYTF
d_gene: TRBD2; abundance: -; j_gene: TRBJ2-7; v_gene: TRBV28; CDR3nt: TGTGCCAGCAGTTCCAACCAGCGGGGTTCCTACGAGCAGTACTTC; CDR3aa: CASSSNQRGSYEQYF
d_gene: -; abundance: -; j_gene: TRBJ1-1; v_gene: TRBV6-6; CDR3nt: TGTGCCAGCAGTACAGGGACACGACGGGTGAACACTGAAGCTTTCTTT; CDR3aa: CASSTGTRRVNTEAFF
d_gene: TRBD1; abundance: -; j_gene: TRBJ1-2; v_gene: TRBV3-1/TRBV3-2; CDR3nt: TGTGCCAGCAGCGACCGGGACAGAAGCTATGGCTACACCTTC; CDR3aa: CASSDRDRSYGYTF
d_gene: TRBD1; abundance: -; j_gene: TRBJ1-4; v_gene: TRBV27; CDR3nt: TGTGCCAGCAGTTGGGGACAGGGTTATGCTAATGAAAAACTGTTTTTT; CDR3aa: CASSWGQGYANEKLFF
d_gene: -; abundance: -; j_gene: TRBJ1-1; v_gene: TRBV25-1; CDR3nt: TGTGCCAGCAGTGAATGGGGCAGGGGTGCAACTGAAGCTTTCTTT; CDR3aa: CASSEWGRGATEAFF
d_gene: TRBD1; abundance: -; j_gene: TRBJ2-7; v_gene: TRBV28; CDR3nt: TGTGCCAGCAGCCCGAGTACACCGGGACAGGGGTCTTACGAGCAGTACTTC; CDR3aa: CASSPSTPGQGSYEQYF
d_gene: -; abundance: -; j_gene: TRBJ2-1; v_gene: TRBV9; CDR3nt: TGTGCCAGCAGCGTAGTAACTACCTGGAATGAGCAGTTCTTC; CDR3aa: CASSVVTTWNEQFF
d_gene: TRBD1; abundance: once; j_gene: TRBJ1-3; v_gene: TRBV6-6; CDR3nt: TGTGCCAGCAGACCAGGACAGGGTGGAAACACCATATATTTT; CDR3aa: CASRPGQGGNTIYF
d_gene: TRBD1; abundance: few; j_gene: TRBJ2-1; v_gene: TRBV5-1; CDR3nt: TGCGCCAGCAGCTTCCGGGACAGGGCCTCCTACAATGAGCAGTTCTTC; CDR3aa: CASSFRDRASYNEQFF
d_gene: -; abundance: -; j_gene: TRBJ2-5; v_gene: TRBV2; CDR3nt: TGTGCCAGCACGTTGGACAGTCAAGAGACCCAGTACTTC; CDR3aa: CASTLDSQETQYF
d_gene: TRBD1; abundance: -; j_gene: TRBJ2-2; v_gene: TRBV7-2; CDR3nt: TGTGCCAGCAGCCAAAGGACAGGGCAAGCCGGGGAGCTGTTTTTT; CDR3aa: CASSQRTGQAGELFF
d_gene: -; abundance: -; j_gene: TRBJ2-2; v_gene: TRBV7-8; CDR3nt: TGTGCCAGCAGCTTAATAACCCTTGCGGGGACGCTGGCCGGGGAGCTGTTTTTT; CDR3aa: CASSLITLAGTLAGELFF
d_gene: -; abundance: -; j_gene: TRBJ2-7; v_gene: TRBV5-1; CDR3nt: TGCGCCAGCAGCAAAGAGGTGGTTTACGAGCAGTACTTC; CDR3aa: CASSKEVVYEQYF
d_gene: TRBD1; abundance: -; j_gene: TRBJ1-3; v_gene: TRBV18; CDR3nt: TGTGCCAGCTCGGGACAGGATGGAAACACCATATATTTT; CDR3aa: CASSGQDGNTIYF
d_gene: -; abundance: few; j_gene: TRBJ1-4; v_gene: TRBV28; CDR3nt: TGTGCCAGCAGTCCGCTCCCGACCGAAAACGACGGGGAAAAACTGTTTTTT; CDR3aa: CASSPLPTENDGEKLFF
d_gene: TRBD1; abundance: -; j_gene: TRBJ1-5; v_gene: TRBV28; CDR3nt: TGTGCCACCTTGGACAGGGGAGGAGGTCAGCCCCAGCATTTT; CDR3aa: CATLDRGGGQPQHF
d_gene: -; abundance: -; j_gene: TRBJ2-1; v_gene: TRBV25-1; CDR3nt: TGTGCCAGCAGTGAAAGCACCCGCCCCTACAATGAGCAGTTCTTC; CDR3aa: CASSESTRPYNEQFF
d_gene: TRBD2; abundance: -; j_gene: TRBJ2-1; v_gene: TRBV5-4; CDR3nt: TGTGCCAGCACCATGGATAGCGGGAGGGGCCTTATATATGAGCAGTTCTTC; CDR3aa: CASTMDSGRGLIYEQFF